A single sample gave rise to the 32 T cell receptor beta chains below, sequenced in a study of blood T cell repertoires in COVID-19. Assay: immunoSEQ multiplex PCR; the TCRdb copy retains only in-frame clones and omits some. This sample yields some 500,000 clones, of which roughly 90% are seen a single time; about 1.7% belongs to the top ten. The sample was PBMCs or T cells enriched from blood (not recorded which). Receptors were obtained from a woman in her forties who had recovered from COVID-19.

CDR3 sequence: CASSLGLAASEQFF. The CDR3 DNA reads as TGTGCCAGCAGCTTAGGACTAGCGGCATCTGAGCAGTTCTTC. V and J are TRBV7-2 and TRBJ2-1; 9 nucleotides agree with TRBD2. Germline-derived CDR1 and CDR2 are SGHTA and FQGNSA. V lost 1 base, J lost 9 bases, and 4 bases stayed unmatched. The CDR3 has 14 residues.

This sequence joins TRBV13 and TRBJ2-1; TRBD2 agrees at 11 bases. This CDR3 is built from 16 residues. With 5 bases clipped from V and 8 bases from J, the junction kept 11 bases outside the gene matches. Germline V gives CDR1 PRHDT, CDR2 FYEKMQ (reference sequence). The DNA of the CDR3 is TGTGCCAGCAGCCCCTCGCGACTAGCGGGGTTGCATGAGCAGTTCTTC. It codes for CASSPSRLAGLHEQFF.

The V gene is TRBV10-3, the J gene TRBJ1-1; 8 bases map to TRBD1. CDR3 size: 14 residues. Germline CDR1 and CDR2: ENHRY and SYGVKD. Germline trimming cut 7 bases from V and 2 bases from J; bases unmatched to any gene: 6. CDR3 protein: CAITPTGDNTEAFF. The CDR3 DNA sequence: TGTGCCATCACCCCGACAGGGGACAACACTGAAGCTTTCTTT.

The V gene is TRBV5-1, the J gene TRBJ2-3; D possibly corresponds to TRBD1 (6 bases). Germline values: CDR1 SGHRS, CDR2 YFSETQ. V lost 2 bases to trimming and J lost 3 bases, with 10 bases between them. The CDR3 contains 14 residues. The CDR3 reads CASSFQQGTDTQYF. CDR3 sequence (DNA): TGCGCCAGCAGCTTTCAGCAGGGGACAGATACGCAGTATTTT.

This clone was detected only once. The V and J genes are TRBV19 and TRBJ1-3; TRBD1 might be the D (6 bases). The length of the CDR3 is 15 residues. Germline V gene lookup returns CDR1 LNHDA and CDR2 SQIVND (reference sequence). Trimming took 3 bases from V and 4 from J, leaving 13 bases between them. The CDR3 nucleotides read TGTGCCAGTAGTATCTCGGCAGGGGAAGGAAACACCATATATTTT. The encoded protein is CASSISAGEGNTIYF. The full variable domain, with the rest looked up from reference TRBV19 and TRBJ1-3, is DGGITQSPKYLFRKEGQNVTLSCEQNLNHDAMYWYRQDPGQGLRLIYYSQIVNDFQKGDIAEGYSVSREKKESFPLTVTSAQKNPTAFYLCASSISAGEGNTIYFGEGSWLTVV.

The CDR3 DNA reads TGTGCCAGCAGCTTGGCCAAGGGGGCTGGTGAAAAACTGTTTTTT. The encoded protein is CASSLAKGAGEKLFF. The genes are TRBV5-4 and TRBJ1-4, with 7 positions matching TRBD1. Germline V gene data show CDR1 as SGHNT and CDR2 as YYREEE (reference sequence). The V gene end was trimmed by 0 bases and the J gene end by 7 bases; junction bases not matched to a gene: 6. The CDR3 is 15 amino acids.

This chain uses TRBV7-8 with TRBJ2-3; 13 bases are a match to TRBD2. There are 15 residues in the CDR3. With V trimmed by 4 bases and J by 6 bases, 4 bases remained unmatched. In germline, CDR1 is SGHVS, CDR2 FQNEAQ. In nucleotides, the CDR3 is TGTGCCAGCAGCTCTGGACTAGCGGGAGTCGATACGCAGTATTTT. It encodes CASSSGLAGVDTQYF.

The V gene is TRBV10-3, the J gene TRBJ2-7; unclear D gene. The CDR3 sequence is 15 residues long. Germline CDR1 and CDR2: ENHRY and SYGVKD. The V end lost 0 bases, the J end lost 1 base, and 10 bases lay between the germline ends. CDR3 sequence reads: CAISESPGKSYEQYF. The CDR3 DNA reads as TGTGCCATCAGTGAGTCGCCAGGAAAGTCCTACGAGCAGTACTTC.

The chain uses TRBV11-3 and TRBJ1-3; D is uncertain. The germline gives CDR1 SGHNT, CDR2 YENEEA. The CDR3 contains 13 residues. V was cut by 4 bases and J by 5 bases, with 9 bases left in between. The CDR3 DNA follows: TGTGCCAGCAGCTCCGTGGGCCGAAACACCATATATTTT. Translation gives CASSSVGRNTIYF.

The rearrangement joins TRBV19 to TRBJ2-1, with a weak D call TRBD1 (6 bases). Germline-derived CDR1 and CDR2 are LNHDA and SQIVND (reference sequence). This CDR3 comprises 15 residues. Trimming left V 5 bases short and J 3 bases short, with 14 bases between. CDR3 sequence: CASSVRDTFYNEQFF. The CDR3, as DNA: TGTGCCAGTAGTGTCCGGGACACCTTCTACAATGAGCAGTTCTTC.

The gene calls are TRBV6-4 and TRBJ2-5; D is uncertain. CDR1 is MRHNA, CDR2 SNTAGT, per germline. This CDR3 spans 11 amino acids. V lost 8 bases and J lost 5, with 9 bases in between. The CDR3 protein is CASPHGETQYF. In DNA form, the CDR3 reads TGTGCCAGCCCTCACGGGGAGACCCAGTACTTC.

The chain employs TRBV6-9 and TRBJ1-3, with 7 nucleotides matching TRBD1. The CDR3 loop spans 17 amino acids. The V segment lost 8 bases and the J segment 0 bases; nucleotides outside the gene matches: 13. Germline V gene lookup returns CDR1 MNHGY and CDR2 SVAAGI. The CDR3 loop reads CASVYRDSGNSGNTIYF. CDR3 in DNA: TGTGCCAGCGTGTACCGGGACAGCGGCAACTCTGGAAACACCATATATTTT.

This chain connects TRBV10-2 to TRBJ2-7; 8 bases align to TRBD2. V was clipped by 6 bases and J by 0 bases; unmatched bases: 10. The CDR3 extends over 16 amino acids. Germline CDR1 is WSHSY and CDR2 is SAAADI. The CDR3 bases are TGCGCCAGCAGGTCCCCAGCGGGAGATTTCTCCTACGAGCAGTACTTC. Its translation is CASRSPAGDFSYEQYF.

The V gene is TRBV6-6, the J gene TRBJ2-5; perhaps TRBD2 as D (6 bases). This CDR3 region has 16 residues. Germline V gives CDR1 MNHNY, CDR2 SVGAGI (reference sequence). Between the trimmed V and J ends, which lost 2 bases and 2 bases, there was a span of 15 bases. This CDR3 reads CASSYLGGIAQETQYF. CDR3 sequence (DNA): TGTGCCAGCAGTTACCTGGGCGGGATCGCGCAAGAGACCCAGTACTTC.

This clone was counted between two and nine times. V and J are TRBV3-1 (or the pseudogene TRBV3-2) and TRBJ2-1; 7 bases are a match to TRBD1. The CDR3 runs 12 residues. Germline V CDR1 and CDR2: LGHDT, YNNKEL (reference sequence). Germline trimming cut 4 bases from V and 12 bases from J; bases unmatched to any gene: 6. CDR3 DNA: TGTGCCAGCAGCCGTCGACAGGGTGGGCAGTTCTTC. Residues: CASSRRQGGQFF.

The rearrangement uses TRBV19 and TRBJ2-5, with D tentatively TRBD2 (6 bases). V dropped 5 bases and J dropped 6 bases, with 19 bases sitting between them. Germline lookup yields CDR1 LNHDA and CDR2 SQIVND (reference sequence). The CDR3 covers 15 residues. Here the CDR3 DNA reads TGTGCCAGTAGTGTTACTAGCATTGAGGGGCAGACCCAGTACTTC. Translating it yields CASSVTSIEGQTQYF.

The rearrangement joins TRBV7-9 to TRBJ2-7; the D gene is possibly TRBD2 (6 bases). The germline V gene encodes CDR1 SEHNR and CDR2 FQNEAQ (reference sequence). V lost 0 bases to trimming and J lost 4 bases, with 10 bases between them. The CDR3 runs 14 residues. DNA for the CDR3: TGTGCCAGCAGCTTAGCGCTGGGGGGTTACGAGCAGTACTTC. This codes for CASSLALGGYEQYF.

The V gene is TRBV29-1, the J gene TRBJ1-2; the D gene is possibly TRBD1 (5 bases). The CDR3 covers 13 residues. CDR1 and CDR2 (germline): SQVTM, ANQGSEA. Between the trimmed V and J ends, which lost 6 bases and 2 bases, there was a span of 13 bases. The DNA for the CDR3 is TGCAGCGTGGCGAGACAGCCGAACTATGGCTACACCTTC. It encodes CSVARQPNYGYTF.

Concerning this clone: Other DNA sequences in this specimen translate into the identical CDR3. The chain employs TRBV18 and TRBJ2-6; unclear D gene. CDR3 size: 15 residues. V was cut by 0 bases and J by 1 base, with 4 bases left in between. CDR1 and CDR2 (germline): KGHSH, LQKENI. For the CDR3, the DNA is TGTGCCAGCTCACCACCCCGGTCTGGGGCCAACGTCCTGACTTTC. Residues: CASSPPRSGANVLTF.

The sample holds one count of this clone. The chain uses TRBV14 and TRBJ1-1, with 10 bases that match TRBD1. The CDR3 sequence is 14 residues long. Germline CDR1 SGHDN, CDR2 FVKESK. The trim removed 4 bases at V and 11 bases at J, leaving 10 bases unmatched. CDR3: CASSLTPGQGRAFF. CDR3 coding DNA: TGTGCCAGCAGCCTCACCCCGGGACAGGGGCGGGCTTTCTTT.

The chain links TRBV10-2 to TRBJ2-1; 8 bases align to TRBD2. After removal of 4 bases from V and 3 bases from J, the junction contained 8 bases not matched to a gene. The CDR3 extends over 16 amino acids. CDR1 and CDR2 from the germline V gene are WSHSY and SAAADI. In DNA, the CDR3 is TGCGCCAGCAGTGCCCACACTAGCGGTTTCTACAATGAGCAGTTCTTC. It is translated as CASSAHTSGFYNEQFF.

The chain uses TRBV18 and TRBJ2-3; D not resolved. Deletions cut 8 bases from V and 3 bases from J, with 12 bases between. The CDR3 contains 13 residues. Germline CDR1 is KGHSH and CDR2 is LQKENI. In DNA, the CDR3 is TGTGCCAGCGCACTGCGTGAAACAGATACGCAGTATTTT. Its protein product is CASALRETDTQYF.

The chain couples TRBV7-7 to TRBJ1-5; a weak D match, TRBD1 (5 bases). The CDR3 has 17 residues. V was cut by 5 bases and J by 0 bases, with 17 bases left in between. Germline values: CDR1 SSHAT, CDR2 FNYEAQ (reference sequence). CDR3 loop: CASSPTLGLISNQPQHF. Here the CDR3 DNA reads TGTGCCAGCAGCCCGACCTTGGGACTGATTAGCAATCAGCCCCAGCATTTT. The full variable domain, in which reference TRBV7-7 and TRBJ1-5 provide the parts outside the CDR3, is GAGVSQSPRYKVTKRGQDVTLRCDPISSHATLYWYQQALGQGPEFLTYFNYEAQPDKSGLPSDRFSAERPEGSISTLTIQRTEQRDSAMYRCASSPTLGLISNQPQHFGDGTRLSIL.

This clone appeared once. This chain joins TRBV7-9 and TRBJ2-5, with 8 bases fitting TRBD1. V was pared by 5 bases and J by 5 bases, with 13 bases of the junction left unmatched. CDR1 is SEHNR and CDR2 is FQNEAQ in the germline V gene (reference sequence). The CDR3 consists of 16 residues. CDR3 in amino acids: CASSLLNRDRRETQYF. CDR3 nucleotide sequence: TGTGCCAGCAGCCTTCTAAATCGGGACAGGCGGGAGACCCAGTACTTC.

V usage is TRBV3-1 (or the pseudogene TRBV3-2) and J usage is TRBJ1-1; possible D gene TRBD1, 5 bases. CDR1 LGHDT and CDR2 YNNKEL come from the germline V gene (reference sequence). The CDR3 runs 16 residues. Trimming stripped 0 bases from V and 5 bases from J, with 16 bases between. The CDR3: CASSQEAAGWRTEAFF. CDR3 DNA: TGTGCCAGCAGCCAAGAAGCCGCAGGGTGGCGGACTGAAGCTTTCTTT.

The chain employs TRBV7-9 and TRBJ2-3; D not certain. With 4 bases removed from V and 2 bases from J, the gap between germline ends came to 7 bases. This CDR3 has 13 amino acids. Per the germline V gene, CDR1 is SEHNR and CDR2 is FQNEAQ (reference sequence). The CDR3 nucleotides read TGTGCCAGCAGCTATCAAGCCACAGATACGCAGTATTTT. This translates into CASSYQATDTQYF. Using reference TRBV7-9 and TRBJ2-3 for the parts outside the CDR3, the full variable domain is DTGVSQNPRHKITKRGQNVTFRCDPISEHNRLYWYRQTLGQGPEFLTYFQNEAQLEKSRLLSDRFSAERPKGSFSTLEIQRTEQGDSAMYLCASSYQATDTQYFGPGTRLTVL.

This clone was seen once. The rearrangement links TRBV3-1 (or the pseudogene TRBV3-2) to TRBJ2-7; 8 positions agree with TRBD2. V dropped 4 bases and J dropped 2; count of bases not matched to a gene: 7. The CDR3 consists of 15 residues. Germline values: CDR1 LGHDT, CDR2 YNNKEL (reference sequence). The CDR3 is CASSPLAGITYEQYF. For the CDR3, the DNA is TGTGCCAGCAGCCCCTTAGCGGGAATTACCTACGAGCAGTACTTC.

The chain has TRBV5-4 and TRBJ2-1; D unclear. The V gene lost 4 bases and the J gene lost 5 bases, with 7 bases spanning the gap. Germline CDR1 and CDR2: SGHNT and YYREEE (reference sequence). This CDR3 is 12 amino acids long. The CDR3 is CASSLPHNEQFF. DNA for the CDR3: TGTGCCAGCAGCCTTCCCCACAATGAGCAGTTCTTC.

This chain joins TRBV29-1 and TRBJ2-7; D is unresolved. Germline CDR1 reads SQVTM; CDR2 reads ANQGSEA. Deletions cut 4 bases from V and 2 bases from J, with 6 bases between. The CDR3 contains 11 residues. The CDR3 DNA follows: TGCAGCGTTGCACAGACCTACGAGCAGTACTTC. Its protein product is CSVAQTYEQYF.

The rearrangement links TRBV12-3 or TRBV12-4 to TRBJ2-1; D might be TRBD2 (6 bases). The CDR3 has 12 amino acids. Trimming took off 4 bases at V and 8 bases at J, with 9 bases between the two ends. This CDR3 reads CASSWTTHEQFF. In DNA, the CDR3 is TGTGCCAGCAGTTGGACTACCCATGAGCAGTTCTTC.

This clone has more than one count but fewer than ten. The chain joins TRBV24-1 to TRBJ2-2; 8 bases fit TRBD2. V shed 7 bases, J shed 3 bases, and the junction held 3 bases outside the gene matches. Germline values: CDR1 KGHDR, CDR2 SFDVKD. This CDR3 region has 14 residues. Here the CDR3 DNA reads TGTGCCACCAGACCGGGAGGGCACACCGGGGAGCTGTTTTTT. Its protein is CATRPGGHTGELFF.

This clone was counted between two and nine times. The V call is TRBV24-1, the J call TRBJ1-1, with D unresolved. The CDR3 runs to 11 residues. Germline CDR1 is KGHDR and CDR2 is SFDVKD. The V and J ends lost 5 bases and 5 bases respectively, with 5 bases between them. The CDR3 spells CATSGGTEAFF. CDR3 nucleotide sequence: TGTGCCACCAGTGGCGGAACTGAAGCTTTCTTT.